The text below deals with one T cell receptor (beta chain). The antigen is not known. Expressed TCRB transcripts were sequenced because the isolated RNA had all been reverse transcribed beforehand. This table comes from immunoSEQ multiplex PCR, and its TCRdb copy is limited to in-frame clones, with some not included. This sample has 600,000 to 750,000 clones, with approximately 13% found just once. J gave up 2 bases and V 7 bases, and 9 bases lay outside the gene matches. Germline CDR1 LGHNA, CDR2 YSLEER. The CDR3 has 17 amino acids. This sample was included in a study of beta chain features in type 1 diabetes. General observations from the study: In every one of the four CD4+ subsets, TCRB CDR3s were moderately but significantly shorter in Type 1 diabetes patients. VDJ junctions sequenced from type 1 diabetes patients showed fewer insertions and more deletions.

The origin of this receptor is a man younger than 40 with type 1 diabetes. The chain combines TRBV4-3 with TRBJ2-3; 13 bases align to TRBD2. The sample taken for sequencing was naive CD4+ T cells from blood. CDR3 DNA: TGCGCCAGCAAACGACTAGCGGGGGGCTCTTCCACAGATACGCAGTATTTT. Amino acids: CASKRLAGGSSTDTQYF.